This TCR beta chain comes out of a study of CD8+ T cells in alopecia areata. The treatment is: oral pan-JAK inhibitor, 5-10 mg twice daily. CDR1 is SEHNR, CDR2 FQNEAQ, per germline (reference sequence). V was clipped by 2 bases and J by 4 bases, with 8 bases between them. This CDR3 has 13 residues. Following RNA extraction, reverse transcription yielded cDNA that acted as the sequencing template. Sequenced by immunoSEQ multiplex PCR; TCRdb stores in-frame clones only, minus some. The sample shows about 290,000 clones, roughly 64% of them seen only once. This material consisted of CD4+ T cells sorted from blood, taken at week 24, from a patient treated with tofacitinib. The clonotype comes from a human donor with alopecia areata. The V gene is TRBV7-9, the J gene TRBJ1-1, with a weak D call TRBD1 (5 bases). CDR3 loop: CASSLRGRTEAFF. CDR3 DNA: TGTGCCAGCAGCTTAAGGGGTCGCACTGAAGCTTTCTTT.